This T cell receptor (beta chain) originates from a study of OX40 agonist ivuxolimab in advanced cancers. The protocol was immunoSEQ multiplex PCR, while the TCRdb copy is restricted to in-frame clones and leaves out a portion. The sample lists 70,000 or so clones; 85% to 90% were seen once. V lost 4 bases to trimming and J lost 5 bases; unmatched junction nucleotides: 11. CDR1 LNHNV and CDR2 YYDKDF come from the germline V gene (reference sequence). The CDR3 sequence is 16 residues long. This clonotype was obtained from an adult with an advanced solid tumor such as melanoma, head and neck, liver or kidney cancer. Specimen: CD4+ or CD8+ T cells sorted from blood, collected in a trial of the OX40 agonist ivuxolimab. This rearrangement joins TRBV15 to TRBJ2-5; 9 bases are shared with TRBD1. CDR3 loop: CATSKGQGPQGETQYF. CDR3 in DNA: TGTGCCACCAGCAAAGGACAGGGGCCGCAGGGGGAGACCCAGTACTTC.